The rows below give T cell receptor beta chains drawn from one sample of a study of T cell responses to AZD1222 COVID-19 vaccine. The method was immunoSEQ multiplex PCR; TCRdb's version includes in-frame clones alone and lacks a portion of them. Here the sample spans around 100,000 clones, around 90% being singletons. Sequencing was performed on peripheral blood, taken on day 0 of AZD1222 vaccination. The receptors originated from an adult in good health. Each CDR3 is given with its conserved first and last residue. A D gene is named only where the DNA matches it firmly. Where a row states a size, it is once, few, many or the class of an expanded clone; other rows omit it.

clone size,J gene,V gene,D gene,CDR3 protein,CDR3 DNA
NA,TRBJ2-7,TRBV5-1,NA,CASSLRVGEQYF,TGCGCCAGCAGCTTGCGGGTGGGCGAGCAGTACTTC
NA,TRBJ2-5,TRBV6-5,TRBD2,CASSGFLAGAETQYF,TGTGCCAGCAGCGGTTTCCTAGCGGGAGCAGAGACCCAGTACTTC
NA,TRBJ1-1,TRBV7-2,TRBD1,CASSARQGDTEAFF,TGTGCCAGCAGCGCCCGACAGGGGGACACTGAAGCTTTCTTT
NA,TRBJ1-1,TRBV7-9,TRBD1,CASSLAYGQAGTEAFF,TGTGCCAGCAGCTTAGCTTACGGACAGGCCGGCACTGAAGCTTTCTTT
NA,TRBJ1-1,TRBV6-5,TRBD1,CASSRQGYTEAFF,TGTGCCAGCAGTAGACAGGGGTACACTGAAGCTTTCTTT
NA,TRBJ1-1,TRBV10-3,NA,CAISDAGRAENEAFF,TGTGCCATCAGTGATGCCGGTCGAGCAGAGAATGAAGCTTTCTTT
NA,TRBJ1-4,TRBV3-1/TRBV3-2,NA,CASSRQDEKLFF,TGTGCCAGCAGCCGACAGGATGAAAAACTGTTTTTT
NA,TRBJ2-1,TRBV3-1/TRBV3-2,NA,CASSQVHEQFF,TGTGCCAGCAGCCAAGTACATGAGCAGTTCTTC
NA,TRBJ2-6,TRBV7-9,NA,CASSFLDGANVLTF,TGTGCCAGCAGCTTCCTCGACGGGGCCAACGTCCTGACTTTC
NA,TRBJ1-2,TRBV19,NA,CASRDQGRGYTF,TGTGCCAGTAGAGACCAGGGTAGGGGCTACACCTTC
NA,TRBJ1-4,TRBV7-9,TRBD1,CASSPTGVEKLFF,TGTGCCAGCAGCCCGACAGGGGTTGAAAAACTGTTTTTT
NA,TRBJ2-7,TRBV18,NA,CASSGVSYEQYF,TGTGCCAGCTCAGGCGTCAGCTACGAGCAGTACTTC
once,TRBJ2-5,TRBV5-8,NA,CASSLGQGNGETQYF,TGTGCCAGCAGCTTGGGTCAGGGGAACGGGGAGACCCAGTACTTC
NA,TRBJ1-1,TRBV18,NA,CASSLGIEAFF,TGTGCCAGCTCACTTGGGATTGAAGCTTTCTTT
NA,TRBJ1-1,TRBV11-1,NA,CASSLGGVSNTEAFF,TGTGCCAGCAGCTTAGGCGGAGTTTCAAACACTGAAGCTTTCTTT
NA,TRBJ1-1,TRBV6-2/TRBV6-3,NA,CASSYDRDPRGTEAFF,TGTGCCAGCAGTTACGACCGGGACCCACGGGGGACTGAAGCTTTCTTT
NA,TRBJ2-1,TRBV4-3,TRBD2,CASSLGLAGGLEQFF,TGCGCCAGCAGCCTTGGGCTAGCGGGGGGTCTTGAGCAGTTCTTC
NA,TRBJ1-4,TRBV19,TRBD1,CASSKTDRVNEKLFF,TGTGCCAGTAGTAAAACCGACAGGGTCAATGAAAAACTGTTTTTT
NA,TRBJ1-2,TRBV5-4,TRBD1,CASSLFGGQGVYGYTF,TGTGCCAGCAGCTTGTTTGGGGGACAGGGAGTCTATGGCTACACCTTC
few,TRBJ1-5,TRBV5-1,NA,CASSWGDGDQPQHF,TGCGCCAGCAGCTGGGGGGACGGGGATCAGCCCCAGCATTTT
NA,TRBJ1-3,TRBV7-2,NA,CASSLRQGNLGGNTIYF,TGTGCCAGCAGCTTACGCCAGGGGAATCTCGGAGGAAACACCATATATTTT
NA,TRBJ1-2,TRBV2,TRBD1,CAGRDRGRGGYTF,TGTGCCGGCCGGGACAGGGGTCGAGGTGGCTACACCTTC